Sequencing of this T cell receptor beta chain was carried out in a study of graft-versus-host responses after intestinal transplantation. Study overall: Recipients got multivisceral, liver-intestinal, or isolated intestinal transplants.

General observations from the study: Among recipient marrow samples, GvH clones were found; some appeared first in ileum or blood. Levels of circulating GvH clones at their peak were associated with early post-transplant HvG declines. High graft-versus-host to host-versus-graft T cell clonal ratios marked allografts of patients with graft-donor macrochimerism.

A note on this clone: Its antigen is unknown.

Only in-frame clones appear in the TCRdb table, and some are missing; sequencing was by immunoSEQ multiplex PCR. The data contain 50,000 to 75,000 clones, almost 95% of them singletons. The clonotype was recovered from a human donor who was the organ donor for an intestinal transplant. The sample consisted of unstimulated CD4+ T cells sorted from spleen or lymph node cells, taken before transplant.

This chain's CDR3 is CASSQDTLYGYTF. The DNA of the CDR3 is TGCGCCAGCAGCCAAGATACCCTATATGGCTACACCTTC. V usage is TRBV4-3 and J usage is TRBJ1-2; D is unresolved. Germline CDR1 and CDR2: LGHNA and YSLEER. With 0 bases removed from V and 5 bases from J, the gap between germline ends came to 7 bases. This CDR3 comprises 13 residues.